This T cell receptor (beta chain) came from a study of T cell responses to AZD1222 COVID-19 vaccine. This clone was found once. Using immunoSEQ multiplex PCR, the repertoire was profiled, and TCRdb retains in-frame clones only, with some absent. The sample contains about 78,000 clones, 75% to 95% of which appear only once. Germline loops: CDR1 SGHTS, CDR2 YDEGEE. J gave up 4 bases and V 4 bases, and 9 bases lay outside the gene matches. CDR3 length equals 15 residues. The sequencing here drew on peripheral blood, taken 28 days after the second AZD1222 dose. The TCR sequence derives from an adult who received the AZD1222 COVID-19 vaccine. The rearrangement links TRBV5-8 to TRBJ2-3; 7 bases fit TRBD1. The CDR3 is CASSLGTVVSDTQYF. In DNA, the CDR3 is TGTGCCAGCAGCCTCGGGACAGTGGTTTCAGATACGCAGTATTTT. Full variable domain (remainder filled in from reference TRBV5-8 and TRBJ2-3): EAGVTQSPTHLIKTRGQQATLRCSPISGHTSVYWYQQALGLGLQFLLWYDEGEERNRGNFPPRFSGRQFPNYSSELNVNALELEDSALYLCASSLGTVVSDTQYFGPGTRLTVL.